One sample yielded the 16 T cell receptor beta chains listed below, sequenced in a study of T-cell reconstitution after alpha-beta-depleted transplantation in children. Researchers prepared the TCRbeta library using unique molecular identifiers, the study reports. MiXCR was run by TCRdb on the PCR reads, yielding one entry per CDR3 protein. The top ten clones hold around 24% of a sample with some 120,000 distinct CDR3 sequences, approximately 8.7% of them seen once. Sequencing used PBMCs, mostly from graft donor cells, obtained 180 days after TCRalphabeta/CD19-depleted stem cell transplant. The origin of the receptors is a girl less than two years old who had a stem cell transplant for combined immunodeficiency, so the T cells may come from the graft donor.

This clonotype was counted ten times or more. The CDR3 reads CASSPLGRYNEQFF. CDR3 in DNA: TGTGCCAGCAGTCCTCTTGGACGTTACAATGAGCAGTTCTTC. The chain joins TRBV27 to TRBJ2-1; D is unclear. CDR3 length equals 14 residues. The germline CDR1 and CDR2 sequences are MNHEY and SMNVEV (reference sequence). Trimming shortened V by 5 bases and J by 4 bases, and 12 bases separated the two germline ends.

This clonotype came up many times. This chain joins TRBV9 and TRBJ1-2, with no clear D. Germline loops: CDR1 SGDLS, CDR2 YYNGEE. The V end lost 4 bases, the J end lost 6 bases, and 13 bases lay between the germline ends. The CDR3 loop spans 13 amino acids. The CDR3 loop is CASSPTTWNGYTF. In nucleotides, the CDR3 is TGTGCCAGCAGCCCCACCACCTGGAATGGCTACACCTTC.

This clonotype has only a few counts. This rearrangement joins TRBV10-3 to TRBJ2-5; 10 bases map to TRBD1. CDR1 and CDR2 from the germline V gene are ENHRY and SYGVKD. The CDR3 contains 13 residues. The junction had 5 bases not matched to a gene; V was cut back by 9 bases and J by 4 bases. DNA of the CDR3: TGTGCCATGAGACAGGGGGCTGGAGAGACCCAGTACTTC. This gives the protein CAMRQGAGETQYF.

This clonotype was found a few times. The chain links TRBV20-1 to TRBJ1-1; D not resolved. Germline V gene lookup returns CDR1 DFQATT and CDR2 SNEGSKA (reference sequence). The CDR3 sequence is 11 residues long. Trimming shortened V by 6 bases and J by 3 bases, and 8 bases separated the two germline ends. CDR3 amino acids: CSADLDTEAFF. The CDR3, as DNA: TGCAGTGCAGACCTGGACACTGAAGCTTTCTTT.

This clonotype has only a few counts. V gene TRBV6-5 combines with J gene TRBJ2-1; D is undetermined. V was trimmed by 0 bases and J by 1 base, leaving 7 bases between them. The CDR3 contains 15 residues. Germline CDR1 MNHEY, CDR2 SVGAGI. The CDR3 bases are TGTGCCAGCAGTTACTCGGCGCCTTCCTACAATGAGCAGTTCTTC. It yields the protein CASSYSAPSYNEQFF.

This clonotype was detected a few times. This sequence joins TRBV29-1 and TRBJ2-3; perhaps TRBD1 as D (7 bases). The germline V gene encodes CDR1 SQVTM and CDR2 ANQGSEA. CDR3 length equals 14 residues. V shed 5 bases and J shed 2 bases, with 14 bases lying between them. The CDR3 sequence: CSVLTGRNTDTQYF. CDR3 nucleotide sequence: TGCAGCGTTTTGACAGGGAGGAACACAGATACGCAGTATTTT.

This chain connects TRBV4-1 to TRBJ1-1; 9 nucleotides agree with TRBD1. This CDR3 has 16 amino acids. The V gene's germline CDR1 is MGHRA and CDR2 YSYEKL. Unmatched junction bases numbered 4, after V lost 0 bases and J lost 2 bases. The CDR3 protein is CASSQEGQGFNTEAFF. As DNA, the CDR3 is TGCGCCAGCAGCCAAGAGGGACAGGGATTTAACACTGAAGCTTTCTTT.

The count of this clonotype is one. The chain couples TRBV5-1 to TRBJ2-7, with 7 bases aligning to TRBD1. The trim removed 4 bases at V and 2 bases at J, leaving 6 bases unmatched. CDR3 length: 14 amino acids. Germline V gene data show CDR1 as SGHRS and CDR2 as YFSETQ. The CDR3 protein is CASSTATGAYEQYF. The DNA of the CDR3 is TGCGCCAGCAGCACAGCAACAGGGGCCTACGAGCAGTACTTC. The full variable domain, rest sourced from reference TRBV5-1 and TRBJ2-7, is KAGVTQTPRYLIKTRGQQVTLSCSPISGHRSVSWYQQTPGQGLQFLFEYFSETQRNKGNFPGRFSGRQFSNSRSEMNVSTLELGDSALYLCASSTATGAYEQYFGPGTRLTVT.

The CDR3 nucleotides read TGTGCCAGCAGCTTGGGTGTGTGGGCCCTGAGATTAAAGAAAAAGACCCAGTACTTC. Residues: CASSLGVWALRLKKKTQYF. V gene TRBV5-4 combines with J gene TRBJ2-5, with no clear D. Germline V gives CDR1 SGHNT, CDR2 YYREEE (reference sequence). The CDR3 runs 19 residues. Trimming left V 0 bases short and J 6 bases short, with 27 bases between.

In its sample, this clonotype was seen a few times. The chain employs TRBV20-1 and TRBJ2-1; TRBD2 matches at 11 bases. Unmatched junction bases numbered 6, after V lost 5 bases and J lost 9 bases. This CDR3 has 13 amino acids. From germline, CDR1 is DFQATT and CDR2 SNEGSKA (reference sequence). The CDR3 DNA sequence: TGCAGTGCTCCACTTAGCGGGAGGGGTGAGCAGTTCTTC. This translates into CSAPLSGRGEQFF.

This clonotype showed up just a few times. The chain is built from TRBV10-3 and TRBJ1-1; D not certain. Trimming stripped 4 bases from V and 4 bases from J, with 13 bases between. The CDR3 runs 14 residues. CDR1 and CDR2 (germline): ENHRY, SYGVKD. The CDR3 coding sequence is TGTGCCATCAGTGGACCTCAGCTGGGCACTGAAGCTTTCTTT. Protein sequence: CAISGPQLGTEAFF.

The chain couples TRBV7-8 to TRBJ2-1; 10 bases are a match to TRBD2. Germline CDR1 reads SGHVS; CDR2 reads FQNEAQ. Trimming took 6 bases from V and 6 from J; bases not matched to a gene: 11. There are 16 residues in the CDR3. The CDR3: CASRKKREGLCNEQFF. CDR3 in DNA: TGTGCCAGCAGAAAAAAGCGGGAGGGCCTCTGCAATGAGCAGTTCTTC.

This clonotype was recorded a few times. The chain links TRBV5-1 to TRBJ2-7; a weak D match, TRBD2 (6 bases). The CDR3 totals 15 residues. From germline, CDR1 is SGHRS and CDR2 YFSETQ. V lost 1 base, J lost 9 bases, and 20 bases lay in between. The CDR3 bases are TGCGCCAGCAGCTTGTCGGGGGTGACCCAAACGACGCAGTACTTC. It translates to CASSLSGVTQTTQYF.

The CDR3 DNA sequence: TGTGCCAGCAGTTTAATAGGCAGGGGGGGCTATGGCTACACCTTC. It encodes CASSLIGRGGYGYTF. The chain uses TRBV28 and TRBJ1-2, with TRBD1 matching 7 bases. The CDR3 extends over 15 amino acids. With 2 bases clipped from V and 4 bases from J, the junction kept 7 bases outside the gene matches. Germline CDR1 MDHEN, CDR2 SYDVKM.

DNA of the CDR3: TGTGCCAGCAGCCCCCGGGGACAGGGAAGAGAGACCCAGTACTTC. Its translation: CASSPRGQGRETQYF. The genes are TRBV9 and TRBJ2-5, with TRBD1 matching 9 bases. Germline CDR1 SGDLS, CDR2 YYNGEE. The CDR3 extends over 15 amino acids. V lost 4 bases and J lost 4; bases outside the gene matches: 8.

This clonotype has only a few counts. The V call is TRBV7-1, the J call TRBJ2-5, with 9 bases lining up with TRBD1. TRBV7-1 is given ORF status, its function remaining uncertain. V dropped 2 bases and J dropped 0; count of bases not matched to a gene: 22. The CDR3 extends over 22 amino acids. CDR3 residues: CASSSRGEVGTGRGIYQETQYF. The CDR3 bases are TGTGCCAGCAGCTCAAGGGGGGAAGTAGGGACAGGGAGAGGTATTTACCAAGAGACCCAGTACTTC.